The source of this TCR beta chain is a study of beta chain features in type 1 diabetes. Study details: The number of sorted cells examined across all samples was roughly 100,000,000. Notes on the study in general: VDJ junctions from patients with type 1 diabetes contained fewer insertions and more deletions. A greater similarity of naive, central memory and Treg TCRB repertoires was seen among patients than among healthy donors.

Expressed TCRB transcripts were sequenced because the isolated RNA had all been reverse transcribed beforehand. Profiled with immunoSEQ multiplex PCR; TCRdb holds only in-frame clones, not every one. The data show roughly 500,000 clones, 30% seen once. CDR1 and CDR2 from the germline V gene are SQVTM and ANQGSEA. V shed 4 bases and J shed 2 bases, with 12 bases lying between them. The CDR3 sequence is 13 residues long. As for this clone: The antigen is unknown.

This chain connects TRBV29-1 to TRBJ2-7; D is uncertain. The TCR sequence derives from a man aged 18 to 29 in good health. The sample comprised naive CD4+ T cells from blood. Here the CDR3 DNA reads TGCAGCGTTGCGGCTCAGACCGCCTACGAGCAGTACTTC. Protein: CSVAAQTAYEQYF.